The 17 T cell receptor beta chains given below trace back to one sample, sequenced in a study of chemoradiotherapy in HPV16-positive cancers. The repertoire was sequenced with immunoSEQ multiplex PCR; TCRdb's copy has only in-frame clones and lacks some. The table includes under 85,000 clones, about nine tenths detected once. This specimen consisted of blood, obtained from a patient who underwent chemoradiotherapy. The receptors stem from a human donor with HPV-associated anogenital cancer.

The V call is TRBV6-5, the J call TRBJ1-2, with 9 bases aligning to TRBD1. The CDR3 has 16 residues. Germline CDR1 reads MNHEY; CDR2 reads SVGAGI. The J segment lost 4 bases and the V segment lost 2 bases, leaving 8 bases of the junction unmatched. The CDR3 here is CASSYDRDRVIYGYTF. Here the CDR3 DNA reads TGTGCCAGCAGTTACGACCGGGACAGGGTGATCTATGGCTACACCTTC.

The chain is built from TRBV7-6 and TRBJ1-1, with 7 positions matching TRBD1. The junction had 6 bases not matched to a gene; V was cut back by 5 bases and J by 3 bases. Germline V CDR1 and CDR2: SGHVS, FNYEAQ. This CDR3 has 14 amino acids. The CDR3, as DNA: TGTGCCAGCAGCGAGGGGGCAGGGGACACTGAAGCTTTCTTT. It yields the protein CASSEGAGDTEAFF. Based on the CDR3 plus reference TRBV7-6 and TRBJ1-1, the full variable domain is GAGVSQSPRYKVTKRGQDVALRCDPISGHVSLYWYRQALGQGPEFLTYFNYEAQQDKSGLPNDRFSAERPEGSISTLTIQRTEQRDSAMYRCASSEGAGDTEAFFGQGTRLTVV.

This clone was detected only a few times. The chain has TRBV5-6 and TRBJ1-5; the match to TRBD1 covers 7 bases. V lost 4 bases to trimming and J lost 2 bases; unmatched junction nucleotides: 3. CDR3 length: 14 amino acids. Per the germline V gene, CDR1 is SGHDT and CDR2 is YYEEEE. The CDR3 bases are TGTGCCAGCAGCCCAGGGGGTGGCAATCAGCCCCAGCATTTT. Amino acids: CASSPGGGNQPQHF.

In this sample, this clone turned up once. The chain couples TRBV11-2 to TRBJ1-2; perhaps TRBD1 as D (5 bases). This CDR3 contains 14 residues. Germline lookup yields CDR1 SGHAT and CDR2 FQNNGV. Trimming shortened V by 5 bases and J by 2 bases, and 12 bases separated the two germline ends. In DNA form, the CDR3 reads TGTGCCAGCAGCCCGCTTCGGGGGAACTATGGCTACACCTTC. Residues: CASSPLRGNYGYTF.

The V call is TRBV28, the J call TRBJ1-2; D might be TRBD1 (5 bases). Germline V gene data show CDR1 as MDHEN and CDR2 as SYDVKM. The length of the CDR3 is 13 residues. Trimming pared 4 bases from V and 4 bases from J, leaving 10 bases between. This CDR3 reads CASSSAGTYGYTF. CDR3 DNA sequence: TGTGCCAGCAGTTCCGCCGGGACCTATGGCTACACCTTC.

The chain has TRBV28 and TRBJ2-4; TRBD1 agrees at 9 bases. In germline, CDR1 is MDHEN, CDR2 SYDVKM. This CDR3 contains 15 residues. V was pared by 5 bases and J by 6 bases, with 8 bases of the junction left unmatched. The CDR3 region is CASSRTRDRVNIQYF. The DNA of the CDR3 is TGTGCCAGCAGTCGCACCCGGGACAGGGTAAACATTCAGTACTTC.

This chain uses TRBV7-9 with TRBJ2-5; 11 nucleotides agree with TRBD2. The V gene's germline CDR1 is SEHNR and CDR2 FQNEAQ (reference sequence). Germline trimming cut 4 bases from V and 5 bases from J; bases unmatched to any gene: 12. CDR3 length: 17 residues. This chain's CDR3 is CASSSRPSGRKWETQYF. The CDR3 DNA follows: TGTGCCAGCAGCTCCCGGCCTAGCGGGAGGAAATGGGAGACCCAGTACTTC.

This chain uses TRBV6-1 with TRBJ2-5; the match to TRBD2 covers 7 bases. CDR3 length equals 16 residues. J was trimmed by 2 bases and V by 4 bases; bases with no gene match: 10. Germline-derived CDR1 and CDR2 are MNHNS and SASEGT. The DNA for the CDR3 is TGTGCCAGCAGTGTAGGGAGGGGCCGCACGCAAGAGACCCAGTACTTC. It yields the protein CASSVGRGRTQETQYF.

The chain carries TRBV5-4 and TRBJ1-1, with D hard to call. The CDR3 covers 13 residues. Germline values: CDR1 SGHNT, CDR2 YYREEE (reference sequence). Trimming shortened V by 0 bases and J by 0 bases, and 3 bases separated the two germline ends. CDR3 amino acids: CASSLELNTEAFF. The CDR3, as DNA: TGTGCCAGCAGCTTGGAACTGAACACTGAAGCTTTCTTT. Full variable domain (rest looked up from reference TRBV5-4 and TRBJ1-1): ETGVTQSPTHLIKTRGQQVTLRCSSQSGHNTVSWYQQALGQGPQFIFQYYREEENGRGNFPPRFSGLQFPNYSSELNVNALELDDSALYLCASSLELNTEAFFGQGTRLTVV.

The V and J genes are TRBV30 and TRBJ2-2; tentatively, D is TRBD2 (6 bases). V was trimmed by 2 bases and J by 7 bases, leaving 14 bases between them. The germline gives CDR1 GTSNPN, CDR2 SVGIG (reference sequence). This CDR3 has 14 residues. CDR3 loop: CAWSPGLPNGELFF. As DNA, the CDR3 is TGTGCCTGGAGTCCGGGACTCCCTAACGGGGAGCTGTTTTTT. The full variable domain, its missing parts supplied by reference TRBV30 and TRBJ2-2, is SQTIHQWPATLVQPVGSPLSLECTVEGTSNPNLYWYRQAAGRGLQLLFYSVGIGQISSEVPQNLSASRPQDRQFILSSKKLLLSDSGFYLCAWSPGLPNGELFFGEGSRLTVL.

The chain uses TRBV6-5 and TRBJ1-5; 8 nucleotides agree with TRBD1. The V and J ends lost 6 bases and 2 bases, in that order; junction bases with no gene match: 3. CDR1 is MNHEY and CDR2 is SVGAGI in the germline V gene. The CDR3 contains 14 residues. CDR3 in DNA: TGTGCCAGCAGGTCGACAGGGGGCAATCAGCCCCAGCATTTT. Translation gives CASRSTGGNQPQHF.

This clone was seen just once. The chain is built from TRBV2 and TRBJ2-3; TRBD2 aligns across 13 bases. This CDR3 comprises 15 residues. V shed 7 bases, J shed 4 bases, and the junction held 5 bases outside the gene matches. Germline V gene lookup returns CDR1 SNHLY and CDR2 FYNNEI. CDR3 coding DNA: TGTGCCAGCAATGGACTAGCGGGGGCTTCAGATACGCAGTATTTT. The encoded protein is CASNGLAGASDTQYF. Filled out from reference TRBV2 and TRBJ2-3, the complete variable domain reads EPEVTQTPSHQVTQMGQEVILRCVPISNHLYFYWYRQILGQKVEFLVSFYNNEISEKSEIFDDQFSVERPDGSNFTLKIRSTKLEDSAMYFCASNGLAGASDTQYFGPGTRLTVL.

The chain joins TRBV9 to TRBJ1-6; maybe TRBD1 (5 bases). CDR3 length equals 15 residues. Germline-derived CDR1 and CDR2 are SGDLS and YYNGEE. V lost 4 bases, J lost 9 bases, and 17 bases lay in between. CDR3 nucleotides: TGTGCCAGCAGCTCCCAGGCGGCCGGGGGTTCACCCCTCCACTTT. This encodes CASSSQAAGGSPLHF.

The genes are TRBV19 and TRBJ1-4; possibly TRBD1 for D (6 bases). V was trimmed by 2 bases and J by 12 bases, leaving 7 bases between them. The CDR3 length is 11 residues. Germline V gene sequence: CDR1 LNHDA, CDR2 SQIVND (reference sequence). The CDR3 bases are TGTGCCAGTAGTATACAGGGGCAACTGTTTTTT. Its translation is CASSIQGQLFF.

The gene calls are TRBV6-1 and TRBJ1-4; D is uncertain. Germline-derived CDR1 and CDR2 are MNHNS and SASEGT. The CDR3 runs 15 residues. Trimming pared 5 bases from V and 0 bases from J, leaving 10 bases between. As DNA, the CDR3 is TGTGCCAGCAGTCCCGGGTCCACAACTAATGAAAAACTGTTTTTT. It is translated as CASSPGSTTNEKLFF.

Worth noting for this clone: Other DNA sequences of this sample code for an identical CDR3. The genes are TRBV2 and TRBJ1-1, with no clear D. CDR3 size: 13 residues. Between the trimmed V and J ends, which lost 4 bases and 0 bases, there was a span of 6 bases. The germline V gene encodes CDR1 SNHLY and CDR2 FYNNEI. The CDR3 sequence is CASSGQMNTEAFF. DNA for the CDR3: TGTGCCAGCAGTGGGCAGATGAACACTGAAGCTTTCTTT.

This rearrangement joins TRBV2 to TRBJ2-7, with D hard to call. The V gene lost 7 bases and the J gene lost 6 bases, with 7 bases spanning the gap. CDR3 length: 10 amino acids. Germline values: CDR1 SNHLY, CDR2 FYNNEI. Written as DNA, the CDR3 is TGTGCCAGCAACCGAGGCGAGCAGTACTTC. It codes for CASNRGEQYF.